This T cell receptor (beta chain) derives from a study of shared clonotypes between healthy human individuals. Study-wide points: What limited the represented genetic and exposure-history diversity was the small number of donors. A few donors had approximately 4.6% of their naive CD4 clonotypes in common. Clonotype sharing among donors was expected to depend on sequencing depth.

On this clone: The antigen is unknown.

Sequencing used immunoSEQ multiplex PCR; TCRdb keeps in-frame clones, though not all of them. Among about 580,000 clones listed, roughly 98% were seen once. This CDR3 region has 14 residues. The germline V gene has CDR1 MDHEN and CDR2 SYDVKM. V was clipped by 3 bases and J by 6 bases; unmatched bases: 3. Terminally differentiated effector memory CD45RA+ cells were left out of the naive CD8 fraction, which was CD45RO-negative and positively selected for CCR7. The sample taken for sequencing was naive CD8+ T cells sorted from blood. This sequence was found in a man aged 25 to 40 in good health. The J gene is TRBJ1-5, the V gene TRBV28, with 9 bases fitting TRBD1. The CDR3 DNA follows: TGTGCCAGCAGTTTGGAGACAGGGGGTCAGCCCCAGCATTTT. It codes for CASSLETGGQPQHF.